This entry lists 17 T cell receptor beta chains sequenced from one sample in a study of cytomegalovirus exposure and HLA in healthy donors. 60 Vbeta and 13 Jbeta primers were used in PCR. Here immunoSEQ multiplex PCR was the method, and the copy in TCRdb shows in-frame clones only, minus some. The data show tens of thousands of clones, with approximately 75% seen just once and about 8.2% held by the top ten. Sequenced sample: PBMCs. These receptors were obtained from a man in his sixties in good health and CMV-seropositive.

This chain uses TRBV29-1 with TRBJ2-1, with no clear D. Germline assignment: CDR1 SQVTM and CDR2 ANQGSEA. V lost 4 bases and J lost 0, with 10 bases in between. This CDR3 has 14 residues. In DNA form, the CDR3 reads TGCAGCGTTGCGAGGCCCAGCTCCTACAATGAGCAGTTCTTC. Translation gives CSVARPSSYNEQFF.

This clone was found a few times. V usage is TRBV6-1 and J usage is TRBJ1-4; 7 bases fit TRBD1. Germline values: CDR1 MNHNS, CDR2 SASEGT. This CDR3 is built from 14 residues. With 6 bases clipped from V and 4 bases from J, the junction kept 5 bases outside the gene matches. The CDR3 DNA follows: TGTGCCAGCAGACCCGGGACAGATAATGAAAAACTGTTTTTT. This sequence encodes CASRPGTDNEKLFF.

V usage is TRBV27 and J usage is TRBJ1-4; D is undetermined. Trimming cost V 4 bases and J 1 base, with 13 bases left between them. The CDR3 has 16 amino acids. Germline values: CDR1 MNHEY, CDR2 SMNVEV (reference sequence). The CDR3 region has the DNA TGTGCCAGCAGTTCTATTTCCCGGGAAACTAATGAAAAACTGTTTTTT. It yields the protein CASSSISRETNEKLFF.

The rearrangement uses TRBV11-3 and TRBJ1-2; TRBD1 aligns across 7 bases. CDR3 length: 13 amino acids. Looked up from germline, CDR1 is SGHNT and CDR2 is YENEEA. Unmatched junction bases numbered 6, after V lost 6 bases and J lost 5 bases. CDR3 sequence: CASSPGTAYGYTF. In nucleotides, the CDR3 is TGTGCCAGCAGTCCCGGGACAGCATATGGCTACACCTTC.

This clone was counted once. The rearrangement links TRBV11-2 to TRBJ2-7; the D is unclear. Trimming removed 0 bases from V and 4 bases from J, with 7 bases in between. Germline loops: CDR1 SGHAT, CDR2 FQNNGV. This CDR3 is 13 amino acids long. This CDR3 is CASSLESGYEQYF. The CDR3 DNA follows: TGTGCCAGCAGCTTAGAATCCGGTTACGAGCAGTACTTC. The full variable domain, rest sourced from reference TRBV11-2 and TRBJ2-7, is EAGVAQSPRYKIIEKRQSVAFWCNPISGHATLYWYQQILGQGPKLLIQFQNNGVVDDSQLPKDRFSAERLKGVDSTLKIQPAKLEDSAVYLCASSLESGYEQYFGPGTRLTVT.

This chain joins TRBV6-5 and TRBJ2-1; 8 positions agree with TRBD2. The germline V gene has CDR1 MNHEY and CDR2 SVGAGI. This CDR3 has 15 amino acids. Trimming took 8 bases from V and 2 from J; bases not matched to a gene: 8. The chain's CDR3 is CASLGASGPYNEQFF. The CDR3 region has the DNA TGTGCCAGCCTAGGGGCTAGCGGGCCCTACAATGAGCAGTTCTTC.

CDR3 coding DNA: TGCGCCAGCAGTGAGTCGGTGTCAGGTGGCGTCCTGACTTTC. This gives the protein CASSESVSGGVLTF. The chain couples TRBV10-1 to TRBJ2-6; D not resolved. CDR1 is WNHNN, CDR2 SYGVQD, per germline (reference sequence). Trimming cost V 0 bases and J 12 bases, with 12 bases left between them. The CDR3 consists of 14 residues.

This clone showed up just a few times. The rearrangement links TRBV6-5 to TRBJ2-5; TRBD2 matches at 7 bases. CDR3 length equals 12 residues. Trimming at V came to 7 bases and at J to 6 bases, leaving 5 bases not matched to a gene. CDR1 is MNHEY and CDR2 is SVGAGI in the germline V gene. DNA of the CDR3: TGTGCCAGCATGGGGCGGGGGAAGACCCAGTACTTC. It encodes CASMGRGKTQYF.

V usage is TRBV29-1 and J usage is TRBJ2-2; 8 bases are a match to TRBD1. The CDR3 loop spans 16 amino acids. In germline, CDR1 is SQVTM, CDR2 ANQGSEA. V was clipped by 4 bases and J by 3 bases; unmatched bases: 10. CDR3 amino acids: CSVVAQTGDHTGELFF. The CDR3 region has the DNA TGCAGCGTTGTAGCCCAGACAGGGGATCACACCGGGGAGCTGTTTTTT.

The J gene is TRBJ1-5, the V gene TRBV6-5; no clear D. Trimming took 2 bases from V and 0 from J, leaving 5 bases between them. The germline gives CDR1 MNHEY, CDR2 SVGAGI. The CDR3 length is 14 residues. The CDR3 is CASSYDSSNQPQHF. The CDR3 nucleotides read TGTGCCAGCAGTTACGACTCTAGCAATCAGCCCCAGCATTTT.

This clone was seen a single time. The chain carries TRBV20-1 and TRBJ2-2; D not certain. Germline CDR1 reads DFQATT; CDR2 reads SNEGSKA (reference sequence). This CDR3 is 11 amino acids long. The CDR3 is CVVPGTGELFF. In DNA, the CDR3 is TGCGTGGTCCCGGGCACCGGGGAGCTGTTTTTT.

The CDR3 spells CARSLDRGLFTDTQYF. The CDR3 DNA reads as TGTGCCAGAAGCTTGGACAGGGGCTTGTTCACAGATACGCAGTATTTT. The chain links TRBV7-5 to TRBJ2-3; the table's D call of TRBD1 was not tested on the DNA. TRBV7-5 is a pseudogene. This CDR3 is 16 amino acids long.

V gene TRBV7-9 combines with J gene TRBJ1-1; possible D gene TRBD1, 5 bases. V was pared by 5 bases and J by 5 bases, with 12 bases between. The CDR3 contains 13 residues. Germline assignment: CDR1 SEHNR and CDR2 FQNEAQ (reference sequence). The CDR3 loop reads CASSPQGQTEAFF. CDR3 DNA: TGTGCCAGCAGCCCCCAGGGCCAGACTGAAGCTTTCTTT.

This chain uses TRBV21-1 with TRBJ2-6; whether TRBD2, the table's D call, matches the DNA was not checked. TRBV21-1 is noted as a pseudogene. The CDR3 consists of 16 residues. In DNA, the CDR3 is TGTGCCAGCAGCAAAGCCGAGAGGGCTGGGGCCAACGTCCTGACTTTC. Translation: CASSKAERAGANVLTF.

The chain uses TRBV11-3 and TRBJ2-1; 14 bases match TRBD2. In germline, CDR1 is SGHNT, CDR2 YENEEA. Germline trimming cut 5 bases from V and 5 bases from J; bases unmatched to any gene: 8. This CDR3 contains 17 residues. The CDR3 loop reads CASSIIGTSGRDNEQFF. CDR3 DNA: TGTGCCAGCAGCATAATCGGGACTAGCGGGAGAGACAATGAGCAGTTCTTC.

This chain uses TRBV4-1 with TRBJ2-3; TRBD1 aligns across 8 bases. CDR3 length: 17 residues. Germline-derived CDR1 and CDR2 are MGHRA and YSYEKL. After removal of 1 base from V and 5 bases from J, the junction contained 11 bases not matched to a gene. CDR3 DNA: TGCGCCAGCAGCCAAGTTAACCCGGGACAGGTCGGAGATACGCAGTATTTT. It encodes CASSQVNPGQVGDTQYF.

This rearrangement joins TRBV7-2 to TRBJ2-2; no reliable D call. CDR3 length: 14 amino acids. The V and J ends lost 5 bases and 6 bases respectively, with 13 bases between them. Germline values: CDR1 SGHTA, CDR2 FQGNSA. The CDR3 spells CASSLDFSSGELFF. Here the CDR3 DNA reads TGTGCCAGCAGCCTCGACTTTAGCTCCGGGGAGCTGTTTTTT.